This T cell receptor beta chain was recorded in a study of Graves' ophthalmopathy and Graves' hyperthyroidism. The overall study: Hyperthyroidism counted as stable given no ophthalmopathy within 18 months of follow-up. Study results and limitations: Detection in blood was also observed for most expanded thyroid clonotypes above 0.001 frequency.

RNA transcripts were the template, and TCR beta CDR3 regions were amplified from them. A first-round RT-PCR used HTBI primers, followed by a second-round multiplex PCR. TCRdb re-called the multiplex PCR reads with MiXCR, one entry per CDR3 protein. This sample has around 1.1 million distinct CDR3 sequences, with around a third found just once. This clonotype was detected only a few times. What it recognizes is unknown. The TCR originated in an adult man with Graves' hyperthyroidism. The sequenced material came from peripheral blood or thyroid tissue (not recorded which).

CDR3 amino acids: CASSPRGGQGAHEQYF. CDR3 nucleotides: TGTGCCAGCAGCCCGCGGGGCGGACAGGGGGCCCACGAGCAGTACTTC. The genes are TRBV9 and TRBJ2-7, with 11 positions matching TRBD1. The CDR3 totals 16 residues. V dropped 4 bases and J dropped 5; count of bases not matched to a gene: 11. The germline gives CDR1 SGDLS, CDR2 YYNGEE.